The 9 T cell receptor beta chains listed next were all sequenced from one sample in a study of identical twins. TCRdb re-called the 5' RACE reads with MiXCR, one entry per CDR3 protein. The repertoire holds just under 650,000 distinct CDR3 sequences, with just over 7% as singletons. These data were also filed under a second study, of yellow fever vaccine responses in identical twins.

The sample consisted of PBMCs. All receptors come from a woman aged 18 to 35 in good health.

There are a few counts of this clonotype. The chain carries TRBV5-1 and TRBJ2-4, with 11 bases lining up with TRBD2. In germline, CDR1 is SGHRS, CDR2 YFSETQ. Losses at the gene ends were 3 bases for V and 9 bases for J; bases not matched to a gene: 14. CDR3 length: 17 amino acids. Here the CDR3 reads CASSSTSLAGGWSIQYF. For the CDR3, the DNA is TGCGCCAGCAGCTCCACGTCTCTAGCGGGGGGCTGGAGCATTCAGTACTTC.

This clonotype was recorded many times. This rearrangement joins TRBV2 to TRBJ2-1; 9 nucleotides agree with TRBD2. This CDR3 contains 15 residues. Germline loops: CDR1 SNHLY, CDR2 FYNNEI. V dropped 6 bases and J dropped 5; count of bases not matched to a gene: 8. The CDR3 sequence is CASSLGSGGNNEQFF. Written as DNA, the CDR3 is TGTGCCAGCAGCCTTGGTAGCGGGGGTAACAATGAGCAGTTCTTC.

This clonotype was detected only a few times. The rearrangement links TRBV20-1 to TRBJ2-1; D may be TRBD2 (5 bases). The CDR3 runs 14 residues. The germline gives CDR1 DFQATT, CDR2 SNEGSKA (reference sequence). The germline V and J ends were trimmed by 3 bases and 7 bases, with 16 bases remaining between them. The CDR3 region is CSARPPGGFNEQFF. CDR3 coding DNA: TGCAGTGCTAGGCCACCAGGCGGGTTTAATGAGCAGTTCTTC.

CDR3 nucleotides: TGTGCCAGCAAGAATTGGGGGGCAGGTGAAGAGACCCAGTACTTC. Translated, it gives CASKNWGAGEETQYF. This chain connects TRBV6-1 to TRBJ2-5, with D perhaps being TRBD1 or TRBD2 (6 bases each). Germline V gives CDR1 MNHNS, CDR2 SASEGT. Between the trimmed V and J ends, which lost 7 bases and 3 bases, there was a span of 18 bases. The CDR3 has 15 amino acids.

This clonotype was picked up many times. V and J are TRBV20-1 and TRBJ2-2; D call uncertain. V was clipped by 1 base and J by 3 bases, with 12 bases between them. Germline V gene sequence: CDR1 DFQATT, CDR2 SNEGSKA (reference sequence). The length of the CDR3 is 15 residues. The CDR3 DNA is TGCAGTGCTAGAGTGCCACATACCGACACCGGGGAGCTGTTTTTT. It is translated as CSARVPHTDTGELFF.

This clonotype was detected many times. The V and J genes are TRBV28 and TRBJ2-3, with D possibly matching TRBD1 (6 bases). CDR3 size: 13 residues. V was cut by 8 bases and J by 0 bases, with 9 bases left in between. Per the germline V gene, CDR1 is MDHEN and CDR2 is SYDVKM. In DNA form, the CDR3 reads TGTGCCAGCCGGGACACAAGCACAGATACGCAGTATTTT. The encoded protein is CASRDTSTDTQYF.

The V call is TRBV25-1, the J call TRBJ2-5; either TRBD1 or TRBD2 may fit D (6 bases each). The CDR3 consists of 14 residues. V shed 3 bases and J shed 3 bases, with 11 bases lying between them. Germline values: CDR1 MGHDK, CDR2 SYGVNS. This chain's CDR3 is CASSDWGAEETQYF. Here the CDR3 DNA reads TGTGCCAGCAGTGATTGGGGGGCTGAAGAGACCCAGTACTTC.

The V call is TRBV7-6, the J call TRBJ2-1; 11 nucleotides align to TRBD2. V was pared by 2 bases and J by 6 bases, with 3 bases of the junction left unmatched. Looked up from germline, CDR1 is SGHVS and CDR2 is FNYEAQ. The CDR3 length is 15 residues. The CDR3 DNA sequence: TGTGCCAGCAGCTTAAGACTAGCGGGGACCAATGAGCAGTTCTTC. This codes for CASSLRLAGTNEQFF.

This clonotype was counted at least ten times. The chain's CDR3 is CASSGGTGGTEAFF. DNA of the CDR3: TGTGCCAGCAGCGGGGGGACCGGCGGCACTGAAGCTTTCTTT. The genes are TRBV11-2 and TRBJ1-1; a weak D match, TRBD1 (5 bases). CDR1 is SGHAT, CDR2 FQNNGV, per germline. The CDR3 is 14 residues long. V lost 5 bases, J lost 4 bases, and 14 bases lay in between.